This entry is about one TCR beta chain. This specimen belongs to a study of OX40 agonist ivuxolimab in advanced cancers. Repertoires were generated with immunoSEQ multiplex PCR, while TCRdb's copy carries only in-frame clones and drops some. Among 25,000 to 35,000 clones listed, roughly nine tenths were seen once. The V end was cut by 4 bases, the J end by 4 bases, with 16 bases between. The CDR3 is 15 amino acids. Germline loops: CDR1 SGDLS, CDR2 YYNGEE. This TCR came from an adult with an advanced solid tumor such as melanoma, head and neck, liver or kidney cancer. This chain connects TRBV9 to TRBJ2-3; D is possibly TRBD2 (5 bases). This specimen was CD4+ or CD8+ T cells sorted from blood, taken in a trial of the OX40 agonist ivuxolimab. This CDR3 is CASSRSGMGSDTQYF. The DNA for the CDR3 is TGTGCCAGCAGCCGCAGCGGTATGGGGTCAGATACGCAGTATTTT.